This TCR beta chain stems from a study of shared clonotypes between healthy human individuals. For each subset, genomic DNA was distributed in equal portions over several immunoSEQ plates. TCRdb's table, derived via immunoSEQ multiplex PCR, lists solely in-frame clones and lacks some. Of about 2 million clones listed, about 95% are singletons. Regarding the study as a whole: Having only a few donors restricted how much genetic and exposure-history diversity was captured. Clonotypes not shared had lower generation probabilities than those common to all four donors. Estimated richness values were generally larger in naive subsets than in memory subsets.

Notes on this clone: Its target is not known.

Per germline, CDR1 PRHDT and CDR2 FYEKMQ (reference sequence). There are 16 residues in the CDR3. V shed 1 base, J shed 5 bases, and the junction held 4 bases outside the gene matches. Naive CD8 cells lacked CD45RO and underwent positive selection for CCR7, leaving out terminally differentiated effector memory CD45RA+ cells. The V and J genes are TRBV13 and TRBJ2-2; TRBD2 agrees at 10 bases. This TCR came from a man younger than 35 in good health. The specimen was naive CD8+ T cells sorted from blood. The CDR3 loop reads CASSLVAGGRTGELFF. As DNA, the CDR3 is TGTGCCAGCAGCTTAGTAGCGGGGGGTCGAACCGGGGAGCTGTTTTTT.